The clone carrying this TCR beta chain was picked up one time. Its target is unknown. The data derive from a study of cytomegalovirus exposure and HLA in healthy donors. Study-level findings and limits: Later analysis found that TCR beta chains associated with HLA were more clonally expanded than other, equally common chains. Later on, an analysis tied some 17,000 TCR beta sequences to HLA alleles at 0.05 false discovery rate.

Healthy bone marrow donors made up the donor group. The PCR was carried out with 60 Vbeta primers and 13 Jbeta primers. Libraries were prepared by immunoSEQ multiplex PCR; TCRdb keeps only in-frame clonotypes and omits some of them. The repertoire holds 95,000 to 150,000 clones, about 73% seen once, with around 3.3% in the top ten. The ends were cut back, 1 base at V and 0 bases at J, with 7 bases in the middle. Germline V gene lookup returns CDR1 SGHRS and CDR2 YFSETQ. This CDR3 is 14 amino acids long. This TCR derives from a woman aged 25-40 years in good health and CMV-seropositive. Sequencing was carried out using PBMCs. V is TRBV5-1 and J is TRBJ1-1; D is undetermined. The CDR3 loop is CASSLTYLNTEAFF. DNA of the CDR3: TGCGCCAGCAGCTTGACTTACCTGAACACTGAAGCTTTCTTT.